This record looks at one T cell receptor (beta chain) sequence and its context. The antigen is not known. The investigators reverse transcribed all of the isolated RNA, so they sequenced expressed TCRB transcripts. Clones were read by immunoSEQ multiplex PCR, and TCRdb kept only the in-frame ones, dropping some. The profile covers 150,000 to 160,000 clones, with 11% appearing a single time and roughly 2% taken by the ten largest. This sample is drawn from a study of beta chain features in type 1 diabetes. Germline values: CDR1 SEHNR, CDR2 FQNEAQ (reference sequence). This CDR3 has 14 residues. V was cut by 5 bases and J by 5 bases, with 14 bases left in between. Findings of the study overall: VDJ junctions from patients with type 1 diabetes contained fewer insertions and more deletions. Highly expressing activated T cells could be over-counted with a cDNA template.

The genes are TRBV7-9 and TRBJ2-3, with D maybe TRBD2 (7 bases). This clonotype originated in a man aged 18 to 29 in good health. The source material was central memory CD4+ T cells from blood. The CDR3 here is CASSRGGGQDTQYF. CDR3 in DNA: TGTGCCAGCAGCCGAGGCGGGGGCCAAGATACGCAGTATTTT.